Given below is one T cell receptor (beta chain) in context. Germline V gives CDR1 KGHDR, CDR2 SFDVKD. This CDR3 has 11 amino acids. The trim removed 10 bases at V and 4 bases at J, leaving 0 bases unmatched. The data were obtained in a study of control samples from healthy donors and cancer patients. Here immunoSEQ multiplex PCR was the method, and the copy in TCRdb shows in-frame clones only, minus some. Among about 110,000 clones listed, 70% to 85% were seen once. The TCR sequence derives from a man in his late teens or twenties in good health. The sample consisted of blood. This sequence joins TRBV24-1 and TRBJ2-1; TRBD1 agrees at 7 bases. This chain's CDR3 is CATGQYNEQFF. DNA of the CDR3: TGTGCCACGGGACAGTACAATGAGCAGTTCTTC.